These T cell receptor beta chains were read from a single sample in a study of CD8 T cells in ankylosing spondylitis. A single record per CDR3 protein comes from TCRdb applying MiXCR to the 5' RACE reads. The sample records under 130,000 distinct CDR3 sequences, approximately 25% being singletons. Sequenced material: synovial fluid, either unsorted or a sorted T cell fraction (not recorded which). These receptors were obtained from a male donor with ankylosing spondylitis. Each CDR3 is given with its conserved first and last residue. A D gene is named only where the DNA matches it firmly. Not every row has a clone size; where given, it reads once, few, many or a size class.

abundance: NA
d_gene: NA
v_gene: TRBV10-2
j_gene: TRBJ1-1
CDR3aa: CASKSLNTEAFF
CDR3nt: TGCGCCAGTAAATCTCTGAACACTGAAGCTTTCTTT

abundance: NA
d_gene: TRBD2
v_gene: TRBV12-3/TRBV12-4
j_gene: TRBJ2-2
CDR3aa: CASSPSGRATGELFF
CDR3nt: TGTGCCAGCAGTCCTAGCGGGAGGGCCACCGGGGAGCTGTTTTTT

abundance: NA
d_gene: TRBD2
v_gene: TRBV11-3
j_gene: TRBJ2-1
CDR3aa: CASSRTSTPSSYNEQFF
CDR3nt: TGTGCCAGCAGCCGGACTAGTACGCCCTCGAGTTACAATGAGCAGTTCTTC

abundance: few
d_gene: NA
v_gene: TRBV20-1
j_gene: TRBJ1-1
CDR3aa: CSAREYGNTEAFF
CDR3nt: TGCAGTGCTAGAGAATATGGGAACACTGAAGCTTTCTTT

abundance: NA
d_gene: NA
v_gene: TRBV12-5
j_gene: TRBJ2-1
CDR3aa: CASGLGSSSWASNEQFF
CDR3nt: TGTGCTAGTGGTTTGGGATCCTCTAGCTGGGCCTCCAATGAGCAGTTCTTC

abundance: few
d_gene: TRBD1
v_gene: TRBV6-1
j_gene: TRBJ2-2
CDR3aa: CASSEALHSTGYTGELFF
CDR3nt: TGTGCCAGCAGTGAAGCGCTACACTCGACAGGGTACACCGGGGAGCTGTTTTTT

abundance: few
d_gene: TRBD1
v_gene: TRBV20-1
j_gene: TRBJ2-7
CDR3aa: CSANSRDRLSYEQYF
CDR3nt: TGCAGTGCTAACAGCCGGGACAGACTCTCCTACGAGCAGTACTTC

abundance: many
d_gene: TRBD2
v_gene: TRBV4-1
j_gene: TRBJ2-1
CDR3aa: CASSQDSSGTYNEQFF
CDR3nt: TGCGCCAGCAGCCAAGATTCAAGCGGGACCTACAATGAGCAGTTCTTC

abundance: NA
d_gene: NA
v_gene: TRBV5-1
j_gene: TRBJ2-7
CDR3aa: CASSLGGIPYEQYF
CDR3nt: TGCGCCAGCAGCTTAGGCGGGATTCCCTACGAGCAGTACTTC

abundance: NA
d_gene: NA
v_gene: TRBV10-3
j_gene: TRBJ2-4
CDR3aa: CAISEPRGARGGNIQYF
CDR3nt: TGTGCCATCAGTGAACCTCGAGGGGCCAGGGGGGGAAACATTCAGTACTTC

abundance: few
d_gene: NA
v_gene: TRBV2
j_gene: TRBJ1-5
CDR3aa: CASSDLGTENQPQHF
CDR3nt: TGTGCCAGCAGCGACCTTGGGACTGAAAATCAGCCCCAGCATTTT

abundance: few
d_gene: TRBD1
v_gene: TRBV11-1
j_gene: TRBJ2-2
CDR3aa: CASSPRYSTGEKNTGELFF
CDR3nt: TGTGCCAGCAGCCCCCGATACTCGACAGGGGAGAAGAACACCGGGGAGCTGTTTTTT

abundance: few
d_gene: NA
v_gene: TRBV10-3
j_gene: TRBJ1-4
CDR3aa: CAIREASTNEKLFF
CDR3nt: TGTGCCATCAGGGAGGCGTCAACTAATGAAAAACTGTTTTTT

abundance: few
d_gene: NA
v_gene: TRBV4-1
j_gene: TRBJ2-3
CDR3aa: CASSQGNSGDPPDTQYF
CDR3nt: TGCGCCAGCAGCCAGGGTAATTCGGGGGATCCCCCAGATACGCAGTATTTT

abundance: many
d_gene: TRBD2
v_gene: TRBV20-1
j_gene: TRBJ2-7
CDR3aa: CSAGGTSGYEQYF
CDR3nt: TGCAGTGCTGGTGGGACTAGCGGCTACGAGCAGTACTTC

abundance: NA
d_gene: TRBD2
v_gene: TRBV4-2
j_gene: TRBJ2-7
CDR3aa: CASSPRGGSSYEQYF
CDR3nt: TGTGCCAGCAGCCCCCGGGGAGGGAGCTCCTACGAGCAGTACTTC

abundance: few
d_gene: TRBD2
v_gene: TRBV6-2/TRBV6-3
j_gene: TRBJ2-1
CDR3aa: CASSRAGREGNEQFF
CDR3nt: TGTGCCAGCAGTCGCGCGGGGCGGGAGGGAAATGAGCAGTTCTTC

abundance: NA
d_gene: TRBD1
v_gene: TRBV5-1
j_gene: TRBJ1-4
CDR3aa: CASSSDRGDEKLFF
CDR3nt: TGCGCCAGCAGCTCTGACAGGGGAGACGAAAAACTGTTTTTT

abundance: many
d_gene: NA
v_gene: TRBV7-2
j_gene: TRBJ2-7
CDR3aa: CASRPPVGEQYF
CDR3nt: TGTGCCAGCAGACCCCCGGTAGGCGAGCAGTACTTC

abundance: few
d_gene: TRBD2
v_gene: TRBV6-1
j_gene: TRBJ2-3
CDR3aa: CASKKLAGSGTDTQYF
CDR3nt: TGTGCCAGCAAGAAACTAGCGGGAAGCGGCACAGATACGCAGTATTTT

abundance: once
d_gene: TRBD2
v_gene: TRBV2
j_gene: TRBJ2-3
CDR3aa: CASRKLAAPTDTQYF
CDR3nt: TGTGCCAGCAGAAAACTAGCGGCTCCCACAGATACGCAGTATTTT

abundance: NA
d_gene: TRBD2
v_gene: TRBV5-1
j_gene: TRBJ2-2
CDR3aa: CASSPRTSGRISNAGELFF
CDR3nt: TGCGCCAGCAGCCCACGGACTAGCGGGAGGATCAGTAATGCCGGGGAGCTGTTTTTT

abundance: many
d_gene: TRBD2
v_gene: TRBV4-2
j_gene: TRBJ2-2
CDR3aa: CASSPRTSGRAGGELFF
CDR3nt: TGTGCCAGCAGCCCTCGGACTAGCGGGAGGGCCGGCGGGGAGCTGTTTTTT

abundance: NA
d_gene: TRBD2
v_gene: TRBV5-1
j_gene: TRBJ2-1
CDR3aa: CASSFPWLAGGDGGQFF
CDR3nt: TGCGCCAGCAGCTTCCCTTGGCTAGCGGGAGGGGATGGAGGGCAGTTCTTC

abundance: NA
d_gene: TRBD2
v_gene: TRBV6-2/TRBV6-3
j_gene: TRBJ2-1
CDR3aa: CASSYPGLAGYNEQFF
CDR3nt: TGTGCCAGCAGTTACCCGGGACTAGCGGGCTACAATGAGCAGTTCTTC

abundance: few
d_gene: NA
v_gene: TRBV5-1
j_gene: TRBJ2-3
CDR3aa: CASSLDPPTQYF
CDR3nt: TGCGCCAGCAGCCTCGACCCCCCTACGCAGTATTTT

abundance: NA
d_gene: TRBD1
v_gene: TRBV3-1
j_gene: TRBJ2-6
CDR3aa: CASSYRGSSGANVLTF
CDR3nt: TGTGCCAGCAGTTACAGGGGTAGCTCTGGGGCCAACGTCCTGACTTTC

abundance: many
d_gene: TRBD2
v_gene: TRBV20-1
j_gene: TRBJ2-1
CDR3aa: CSATAASGLNEQFF
CDR3nt: TGCAGTGCAACAGCTGCTAGCGGCCTCAATGAGCAGTTCTTC

abundance: many
d_gene: TRBD1
v_gene: TRBV10-2
j_gene: TRBJ2-2
CDR3aa: CASSVRGRGRGGTGELFF
CDR3nt: TGCGCCAGCAGTGTTAGGGGCAGGGGGCGCGGAGGCACCGGGGAGCTGTTTTTT